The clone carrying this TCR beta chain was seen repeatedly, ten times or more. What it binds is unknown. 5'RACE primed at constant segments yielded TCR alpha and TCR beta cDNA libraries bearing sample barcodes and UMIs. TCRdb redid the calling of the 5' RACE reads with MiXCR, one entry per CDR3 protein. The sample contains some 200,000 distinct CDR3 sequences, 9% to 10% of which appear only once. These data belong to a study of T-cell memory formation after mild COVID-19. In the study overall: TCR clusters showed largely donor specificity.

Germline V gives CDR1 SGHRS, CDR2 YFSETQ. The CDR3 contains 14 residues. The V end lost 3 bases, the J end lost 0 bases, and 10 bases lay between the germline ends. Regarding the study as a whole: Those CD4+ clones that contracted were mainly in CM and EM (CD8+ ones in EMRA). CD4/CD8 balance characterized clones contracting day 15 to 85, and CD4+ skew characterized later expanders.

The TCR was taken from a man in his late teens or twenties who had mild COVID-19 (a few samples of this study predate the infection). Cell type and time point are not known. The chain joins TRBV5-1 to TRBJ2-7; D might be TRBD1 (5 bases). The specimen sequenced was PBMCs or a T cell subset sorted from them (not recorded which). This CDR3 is CASSSGSSSYEQYV. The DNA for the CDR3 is TGCGCCAGCAGCTCAGGGTCCAGCTCCTACGAGCAGTACGTC.